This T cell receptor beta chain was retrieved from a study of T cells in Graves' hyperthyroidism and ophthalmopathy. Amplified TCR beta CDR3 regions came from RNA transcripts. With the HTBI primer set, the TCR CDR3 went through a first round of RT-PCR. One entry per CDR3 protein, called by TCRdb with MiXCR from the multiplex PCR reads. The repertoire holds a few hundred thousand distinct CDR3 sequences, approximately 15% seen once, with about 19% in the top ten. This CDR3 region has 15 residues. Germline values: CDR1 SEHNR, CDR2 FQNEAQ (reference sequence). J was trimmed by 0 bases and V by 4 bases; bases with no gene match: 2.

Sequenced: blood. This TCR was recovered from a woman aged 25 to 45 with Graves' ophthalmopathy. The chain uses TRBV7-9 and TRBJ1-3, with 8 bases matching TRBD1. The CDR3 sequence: CASSSDRASGNTIYF. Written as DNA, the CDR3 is TGTGCCAGCAGCTCGGACAGGGCCTCTGGAAACACCATATATTTT.